The TCR beta chain described here comes from a study of blood T cell repertoires in COVID-19. Study context: There were acute and convalescent COVID-19 samples, and they came from the United States, Italy and Spain. PBMCs, B-cell-depleted T cells, or T cells were the source of the cDNA or gDNA that made up the material.

As originally analysed: Reference gene primer amplification gave estimated nucleated cell counts. Generated by immunoSEQ multiplex PCR, the TCRdb table keeps only in-frame clones and is missing some. For V, J and clone size, that table is used; D and trimming come from the DNA. Here the sample spans some 110,000 clones, less than 90% being singletons. The CDR3 is 13 residues long. V lost 4 bases, J lost 15 bases, and 16 bases lay in between. This TCR came from a human donor in a cohort sampled during active COVID-19. The chain has TRBV12-3 or TRBV12-4 and TRBJ1-6; D is unclear. Source material: peripheral blood. This CDR3 is CASSYAREGSLHF. For the CDR3, the DNA is TGTGCCAGCAGTTACGCACGTGAGGGCAGCCTCCACTTT.